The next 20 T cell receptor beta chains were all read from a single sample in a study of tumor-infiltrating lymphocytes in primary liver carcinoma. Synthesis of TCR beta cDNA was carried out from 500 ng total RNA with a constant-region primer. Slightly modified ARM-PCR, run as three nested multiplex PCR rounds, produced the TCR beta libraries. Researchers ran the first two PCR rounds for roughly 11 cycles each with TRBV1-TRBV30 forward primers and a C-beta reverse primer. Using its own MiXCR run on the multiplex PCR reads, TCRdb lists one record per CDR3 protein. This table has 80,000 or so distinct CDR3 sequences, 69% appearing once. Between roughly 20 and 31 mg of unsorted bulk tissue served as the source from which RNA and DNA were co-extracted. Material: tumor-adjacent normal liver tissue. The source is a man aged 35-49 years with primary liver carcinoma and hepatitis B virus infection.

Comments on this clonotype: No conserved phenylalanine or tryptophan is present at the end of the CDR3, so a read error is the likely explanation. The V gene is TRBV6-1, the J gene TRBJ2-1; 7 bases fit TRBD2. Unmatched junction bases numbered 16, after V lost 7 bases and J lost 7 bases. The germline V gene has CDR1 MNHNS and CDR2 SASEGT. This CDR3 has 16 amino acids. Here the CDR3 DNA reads TGTGCCAGCAAGCACCTGGGAGGGAGCTTCCTAAATGAGCAGTTCCTC. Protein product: CASKHLGGSFLNEQFL.

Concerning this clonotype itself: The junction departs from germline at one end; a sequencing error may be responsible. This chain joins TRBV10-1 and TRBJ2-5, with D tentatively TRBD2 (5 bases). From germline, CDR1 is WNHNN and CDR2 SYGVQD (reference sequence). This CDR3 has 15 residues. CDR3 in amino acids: CASNESSRGQETQYF. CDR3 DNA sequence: TGCGCCAGCAATGAGTCGTCTCGGGGCCAAGAGACCCAGTACTTC.

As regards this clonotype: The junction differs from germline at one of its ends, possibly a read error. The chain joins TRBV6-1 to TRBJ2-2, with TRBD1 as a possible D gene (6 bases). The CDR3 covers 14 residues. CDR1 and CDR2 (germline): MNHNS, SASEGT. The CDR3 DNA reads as TGTGCCAGCAGTGAGGTACAGGGTCCAGGGGTGCTGTTTTTT. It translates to CASSEVQGPGVLFF.

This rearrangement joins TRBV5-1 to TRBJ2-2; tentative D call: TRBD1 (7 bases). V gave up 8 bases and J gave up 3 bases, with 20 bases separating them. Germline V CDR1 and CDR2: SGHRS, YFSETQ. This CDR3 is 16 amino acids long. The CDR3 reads CARSDPSRGDTGELFF. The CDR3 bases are TGCGCCAGGTCAGACCCGTCCAGGGGGGACACCGGGGAGCTGTTTTTT. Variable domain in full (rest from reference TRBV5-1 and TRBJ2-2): KAGVTQTPRYLIKTRGQQVTLSCSPISGHRSVSWYQQTPGQGLQFLFEYFSETQRNKGNFPGRFSGRQFSNSRSEMNVSTLELGDSALYLCARSDPSRGDTGELFFGEGSRLTVL.

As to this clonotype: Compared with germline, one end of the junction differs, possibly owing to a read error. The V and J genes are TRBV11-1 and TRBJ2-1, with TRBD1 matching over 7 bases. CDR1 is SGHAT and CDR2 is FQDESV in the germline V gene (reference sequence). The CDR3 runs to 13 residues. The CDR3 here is CVSGQGTANVQFF. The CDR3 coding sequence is TGTGTCAGCGGCCAAGGGACAGCCAATGTGCAGTTCTTC.

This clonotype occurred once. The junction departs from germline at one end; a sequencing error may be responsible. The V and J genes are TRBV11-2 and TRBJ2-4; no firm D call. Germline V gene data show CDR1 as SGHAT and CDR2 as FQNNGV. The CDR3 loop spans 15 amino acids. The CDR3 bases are TGCGCCAATAGCCCCCAACTGCACCTAGAAAACATTCAGTACTTC. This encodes CANSPQLHLENIQYF.

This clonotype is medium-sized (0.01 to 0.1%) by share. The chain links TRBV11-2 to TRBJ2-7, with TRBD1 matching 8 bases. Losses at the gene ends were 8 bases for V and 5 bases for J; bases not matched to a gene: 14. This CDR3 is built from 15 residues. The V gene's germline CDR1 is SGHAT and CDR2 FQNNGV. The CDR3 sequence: CASRYLGSQGDEQYF. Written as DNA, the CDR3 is TGTGCCAGCCGCTACTTAGGATCACAGGGGGACGAGCAGTACTTC. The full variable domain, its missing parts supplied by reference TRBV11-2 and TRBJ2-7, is EAGVAQSPRYKIIEKRQSVAFWCNPISGHATLYWYQQILGQGPKLLIQFQNNGVVDDSQLPKDRFSAERLKGVDSTLKIQPAKLEDSAVYLCASRYLGSQGDEQYFGPGTRLTVT.

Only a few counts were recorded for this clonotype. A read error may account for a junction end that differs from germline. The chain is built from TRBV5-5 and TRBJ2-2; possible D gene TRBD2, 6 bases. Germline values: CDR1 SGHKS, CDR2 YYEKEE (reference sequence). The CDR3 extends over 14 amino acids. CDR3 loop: CASGLEAGAGGLFF. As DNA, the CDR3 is TGTGCCAGCGGCTTGGAGGCGGGTGCCGGGGGGCTGTTTTTT. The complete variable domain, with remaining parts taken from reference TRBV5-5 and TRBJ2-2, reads DAGVTQSPTHLIKTRGQQVTLRCSPISGHKSVSWYQQVLGQGPQFIFQYYEKEERGRGNFPDRFSARQFPNYSSELNVNALLLGDSALYLCASGLEAGAGGLFFGEGSRLTVL.

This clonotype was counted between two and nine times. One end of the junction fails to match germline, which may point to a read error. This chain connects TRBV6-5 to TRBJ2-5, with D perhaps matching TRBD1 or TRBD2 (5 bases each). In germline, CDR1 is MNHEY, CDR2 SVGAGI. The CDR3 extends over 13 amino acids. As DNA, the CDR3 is TGTGCCGGCAGTTACCCGGGGACGGAGAGCCAGTACTTC. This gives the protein CAGSYPGTESQYF.

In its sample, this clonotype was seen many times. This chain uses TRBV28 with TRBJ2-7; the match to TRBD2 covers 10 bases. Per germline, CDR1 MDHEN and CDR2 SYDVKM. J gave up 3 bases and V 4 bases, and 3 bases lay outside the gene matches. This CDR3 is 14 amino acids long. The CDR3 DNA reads TGTGCCAGCAGTTACCTAGCGGGAGACTACGAGCAGTACTTC. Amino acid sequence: CASSYLAGDYEQYF.

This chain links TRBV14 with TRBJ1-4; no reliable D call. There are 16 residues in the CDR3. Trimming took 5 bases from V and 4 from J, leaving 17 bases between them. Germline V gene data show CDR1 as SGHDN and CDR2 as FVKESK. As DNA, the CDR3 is TGTGCCAGCAGCTATCTCACAGACGCCCGTAATGAAAAACTGTTTTTT. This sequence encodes CASSYLTDARNEKLFF. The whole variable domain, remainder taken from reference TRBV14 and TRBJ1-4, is EAGVTQFPSHSVIEKGQTVTLRCDPISGHDNLYWYRRVMGKEIKFLLHFVKESKQDESGMPNNRFLAERTGGTYSTLKVQPAELEDSGVYFCASSYLTDARNEKLFFGSGTQLSVL.

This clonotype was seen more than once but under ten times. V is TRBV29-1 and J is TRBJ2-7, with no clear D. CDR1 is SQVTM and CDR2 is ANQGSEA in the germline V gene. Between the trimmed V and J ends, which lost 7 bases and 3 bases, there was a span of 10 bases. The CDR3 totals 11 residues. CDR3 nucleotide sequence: TGCAGCGGGCAGGTGAGCTACGAGCAGTACTTC. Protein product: CSGQVSYEQYF.

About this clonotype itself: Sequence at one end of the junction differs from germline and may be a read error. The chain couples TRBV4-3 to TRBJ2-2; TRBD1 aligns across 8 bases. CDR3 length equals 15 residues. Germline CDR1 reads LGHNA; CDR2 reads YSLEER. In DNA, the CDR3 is TGCGCCCGCAGCCAAACAGGGGGGAGCACCGGGGAACTGCTTTTT. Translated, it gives CARSQTGGSTGELLF.

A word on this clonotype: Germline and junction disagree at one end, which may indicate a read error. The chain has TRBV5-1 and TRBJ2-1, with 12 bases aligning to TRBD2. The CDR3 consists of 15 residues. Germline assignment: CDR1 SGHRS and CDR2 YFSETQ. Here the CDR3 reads CASSMELAGGNEQFF. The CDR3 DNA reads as TGTGCCAGCAGCATGGAACTAGCGGGAGGCAATGAGCAGTTCTTC.

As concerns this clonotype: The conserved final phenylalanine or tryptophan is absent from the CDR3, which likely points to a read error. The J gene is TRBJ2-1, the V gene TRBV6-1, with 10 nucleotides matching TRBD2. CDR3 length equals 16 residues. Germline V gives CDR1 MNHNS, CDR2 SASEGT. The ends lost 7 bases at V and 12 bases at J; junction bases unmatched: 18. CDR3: CASILGTASGSRGQFL. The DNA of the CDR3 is TGTGCCAGCATCCTGGGGACTGCTAGCGGGAGTAGAGGGCAGTTCTTA.

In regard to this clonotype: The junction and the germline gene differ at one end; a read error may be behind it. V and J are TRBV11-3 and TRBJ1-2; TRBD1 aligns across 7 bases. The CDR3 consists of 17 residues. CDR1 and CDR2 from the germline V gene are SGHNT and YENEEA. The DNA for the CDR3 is TGTGCCAACAGCCCTCCTACCTACAGGGGAACTAACTATGGCAACACCTTT. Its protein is CANSPPTYRGTNYGNTF.

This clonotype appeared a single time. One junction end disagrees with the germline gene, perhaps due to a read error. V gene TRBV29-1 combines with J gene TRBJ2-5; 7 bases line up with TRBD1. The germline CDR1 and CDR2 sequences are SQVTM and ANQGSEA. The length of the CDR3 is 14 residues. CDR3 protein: CCVEDNRGQETKYF. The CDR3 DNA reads TGCTGCGTTGAAGACAACAGGGGACAAGAGACCAAGTACTTC.

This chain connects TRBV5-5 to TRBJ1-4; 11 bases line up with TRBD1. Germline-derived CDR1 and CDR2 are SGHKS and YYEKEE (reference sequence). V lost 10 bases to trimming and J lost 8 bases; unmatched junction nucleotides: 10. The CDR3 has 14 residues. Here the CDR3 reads CACNFGTGGEKLFF. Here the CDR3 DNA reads TGTGCCTGCAACTTTGGGACAGGGGGAGAAAAACTGTTTTTT.

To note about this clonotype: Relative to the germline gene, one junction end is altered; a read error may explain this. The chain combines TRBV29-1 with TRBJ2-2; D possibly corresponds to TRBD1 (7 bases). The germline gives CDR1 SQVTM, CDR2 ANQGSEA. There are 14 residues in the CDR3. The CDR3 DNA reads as TGCAGCGTCTATGGGACAGTGGGTTGCGGGGAGCTGTCTTTT. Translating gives CSVYGTVGCGELSF.

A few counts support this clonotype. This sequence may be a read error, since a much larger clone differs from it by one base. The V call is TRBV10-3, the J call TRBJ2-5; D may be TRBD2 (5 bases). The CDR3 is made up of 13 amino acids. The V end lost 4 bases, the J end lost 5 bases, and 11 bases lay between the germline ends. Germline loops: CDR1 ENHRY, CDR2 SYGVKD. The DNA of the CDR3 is TGTGCCATCAGTGTCGACGGGGTTGAGACCCAGTACTTC. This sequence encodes CAISVDGVETQYF.